Given below is one TCR beta chain in context. What it binds is unknown. Each of the donors had 9 to 10 milliliters of peripheral blood drawn into EDTA-treated Vacutainer tubes. Deletions cut 0 bases from V and 0 bases from J, with 10 bases between. Germline CDR1 is SGDLS and CDR2 is YYNGEE. This CDR3 has 16 amino acids. This record belongs to a study of blood T cells in healthy people across ages. Study-level results: One million T cells yielded diversity estimates that were considered underestimates.

With a J-beta primer mix and a sample-barcoded 5' primer, a second PCR ran about 7 to 12 cycles. TCRdb recomputed calls from the 5' RACE reads with MiXCR, one row per CDR3 protein. The top ten clones hold 20% to 25% of a sample with approximately 1,700,000 distinct CDR3 sequences, 39% of them seen once. The clonotype comes from a human donor in good health. This sequence joins TRBV9 and TRBJ2-1; D unresolved. The sequencing input was blood. The CDR3 coding sequence is TGTGCCAGCAGCGTAGATAGCCATAGCTCCTACAATGAGCAGTTCTTC. It yields the protein CASSVDSHSSYNEQFF.